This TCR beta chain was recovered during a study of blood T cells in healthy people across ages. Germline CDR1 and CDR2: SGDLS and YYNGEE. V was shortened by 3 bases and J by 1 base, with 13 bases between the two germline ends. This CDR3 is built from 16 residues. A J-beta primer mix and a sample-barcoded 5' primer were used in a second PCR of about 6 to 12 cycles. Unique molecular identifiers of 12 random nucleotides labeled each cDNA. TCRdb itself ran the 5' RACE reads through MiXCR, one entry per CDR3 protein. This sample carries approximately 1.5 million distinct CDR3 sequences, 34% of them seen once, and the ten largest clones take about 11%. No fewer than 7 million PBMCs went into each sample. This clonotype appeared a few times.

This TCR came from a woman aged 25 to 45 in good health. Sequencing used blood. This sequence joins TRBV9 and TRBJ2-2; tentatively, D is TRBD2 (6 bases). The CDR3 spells CASSASRGLNTGELFF. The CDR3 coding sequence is TGTGCCAGCAGCGCCTCCCGGGGGTTGAACACCGGGGAGCTGTTTTTT.